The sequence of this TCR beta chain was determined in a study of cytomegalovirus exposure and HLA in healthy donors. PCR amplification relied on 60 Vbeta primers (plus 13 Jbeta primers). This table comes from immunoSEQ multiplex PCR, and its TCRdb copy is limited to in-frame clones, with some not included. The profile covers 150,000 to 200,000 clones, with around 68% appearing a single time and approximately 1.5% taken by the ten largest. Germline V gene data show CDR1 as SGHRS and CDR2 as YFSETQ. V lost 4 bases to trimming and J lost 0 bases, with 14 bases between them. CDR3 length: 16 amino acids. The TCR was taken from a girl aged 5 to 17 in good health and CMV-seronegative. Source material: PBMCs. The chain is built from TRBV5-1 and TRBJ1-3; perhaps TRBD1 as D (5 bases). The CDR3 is CASSREDTTSGNTIYF. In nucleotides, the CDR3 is TGCGCCAGCAGCCGGGAGGACACCACCTCTGGAAACACCATATATTTT.